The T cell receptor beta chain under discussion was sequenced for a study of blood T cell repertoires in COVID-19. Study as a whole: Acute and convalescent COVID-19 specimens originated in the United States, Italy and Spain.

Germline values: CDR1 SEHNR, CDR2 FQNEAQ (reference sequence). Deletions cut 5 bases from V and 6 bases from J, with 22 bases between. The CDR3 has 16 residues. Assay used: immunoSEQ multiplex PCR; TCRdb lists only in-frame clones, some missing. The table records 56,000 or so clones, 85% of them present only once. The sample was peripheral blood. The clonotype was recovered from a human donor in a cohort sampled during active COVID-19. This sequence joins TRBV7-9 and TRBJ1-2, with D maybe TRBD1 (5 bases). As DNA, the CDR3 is TGTGCCAGCAGCCCCACGGGGGGGACGCGGTTGAATGGCTACACCTTC. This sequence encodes CASSPTGGTRLNGYTF.